This T cell receptor beta chain was obtained from a study of yellow fever vaccine responses in identical twins. Overall study findings and caveats: Twins' vaccine T cell response reportedly gave the appearance of partial convergence and partial personalization.

The V end lost 4 bases, the J end lost 3 bases, and 16 bases lay between the germline ends. The germline V gene encodes CDR1 SEHNR and CDR2 FQNEAQ (reference sequence). The CDR3 is made up of 15 amino acids. With regard to this clonotype: Its antigen is as yet unknown.

TCRdb reanalysed the RT-PCR reads using MiXCR and keeps one entry per CDR3 protein. This sample carries approximately 7,200 distinct CDR3 sequences, about 86% of them seen once, and the ten largest clones take roughly 1.2%. This TCR was recovered from a woman younger than 35 who received the yellow fever vaccine. The material was T cells from blood (PBMCs), unsorted or a sorted subset (not recorded which), obtained before or after yellow fever vaccination (not recorded which). The V and J genes are TRBV7-9 and TRBJ2-7, with D possibly TRBD2 on 5 matching bases. CDR3: CASSWRSWGSYEQYF. The DNA of the CDR3 is TGTGCCAGCAGCTGGAGGTCCTGGGGTAGCTACGAGCAGTACTTC.